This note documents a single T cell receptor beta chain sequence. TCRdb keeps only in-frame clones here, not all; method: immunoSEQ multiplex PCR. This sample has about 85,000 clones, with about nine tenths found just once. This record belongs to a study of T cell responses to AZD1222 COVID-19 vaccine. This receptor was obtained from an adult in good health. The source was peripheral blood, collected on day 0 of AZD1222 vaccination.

DNA for the CDR3: TGTGCCAGCAGTAAAGGGGGGTCGCAGGGGACCCAGTACTTC. Its translation is CASSKGGSQGTQYF. The V gene is TRBV6-6, the J gene TRBJ2-5; D might be TRBD1 or TRBD2, each matching 6 bases. The germline V gene has CDR1 MNHNY and CDR2 SVGAGI (reference sequence). The CDR3 length is 14 residues. V lost 5 bases to trimming and J lost 7 bases, with 17 bases between them.